This T cell receptor beta chain emerged from a study of spatial heterogeneity in lung cancer. This clonotype was counted at least ten times. Its specificity is not known. TCRdb reprocessed the 5' RACE reads with MiXCR, giving one entry per CDR3 protein. The sample consists of under 150,000 distinct CDR3 sequences, 12% of them appearing once. The time point here: blood at routine non-recurrence follow-up after resection. Researchers sequenced whole RNA taken from tumor, nontumor lung or frozen PBMC without sorting. Trimming shortened V by 5 bases and J by 5 bases, and 6 bases separated the two germline ends. This CDR3 is 12 amino acids long. The V gene's germline CDR1 is LNHNV and CDR2 YYDKDF (reference sequence). General study findings and limits: Tumor TCRs that were ubiquitous and expanded showed up in blood more at resection than follow-up.

This rearrangement joins TRBV15 to TRBJ1-4; a possible D gene is TRBD1 (5 bases). The sequenced sample was PBMCs, obtained at follow-up. This receptor was identified in a male donor with early-stage non-small cell lung cancer. CDR3 nucleotides: TGTGCCACCAGCCGACAGAATGAAAAACTGTTTTTT. This codes for CATSRQNEKLFF.